The 31 T cell receptor beta chains below come from one sample, sequenced in a study of cytomegalovirus exposure and HLA in healthy donors. A multiplex PCR was run with 60 Vbeta primers and 13 Jbeta primers. Produced via immunoSEQ multiplex PCR; TCRdb's table is partial and in-frame only. The data hold roughly 200,000 clones, with about three quarters observed a single time. The sequencing input was PBMCs. These receptors all stem from a middle-aged man in good health and CMV-seronegative.

A single count supports this clone. The chain couples TRBV29-1 to TRBJ2-2; D not certain. The germline V gene encodes CDR1 SQVTM and CDR2 ANQGSEA. The CDR3 covers 14 residues. Trimming pared 2 bases from V and 6 bases from J, leaving 13 bases between. The chain's CDR3 is CSVELATAPGELFF. Written as DNA, the CDR3 is TGCAGCGTTGAACTGGCCACAGCACCCGGGGAGCTGTTTTTT.

The rearrangement uses TRBV7-8 and TRBJ2-3; D possibly corresponds to TRBD1 (6 bases). The germline V gene encodes CDR1 SGHVS and CDR2 FQNEAQ. V gave up 7 bases and J gave up 6 bases, with 20 bases separating them. The CDR3 loop spans 15 amino acids. Written as DNA, the CDR3 is TGTGCCAGCATCTCTCACCTCTTCAGGGGTGATACGCAGTATTTT. It translates to CASISHLFRGDTQYF.

The genes are TRBV11-2 and TRBJ2-1; TRBD1 is a possible D gene (5 bases). Trimming removed 2 bases at V and 8 bases at J, with 7 bases between. CDR3 length: 12 amino acids. Per germline, CDR1 SGHAT and CDR2 FQNNGV. CDR3 coding DNA: TGTGCCAGCAGCTTACAGGGATATGAGCAGTTCTTC. Its protein is CASSLQGYEQFF.

The chain joins TRBV7-6 to TRBJ2-1; D gene uncertain. Trimming cost V 2 bases and J 6 bases, with 2 bases left between them. The CDR3 totals 11 residues. Germline V lookup: CDR1 SGHVS, CDR2 FNYEAQ. The CDR3 DNA is TGTGCCAGCAGCTTACGCAATGAGCAGTTCTTC. Protein: CASSLRNEQFF. The full variable domain, with the rest looked up from reference TRBV7-6 and TRBJ2-1, is GAGVSQSPRYKVTKRGQDVALRCDPISGHVSLYWYRQALGQGPEFLTYFNYEAQQDKSGLPNDRFSAERPEGSISTLTIQRTEQRDSAMYRCASSLRNEQFFGPGTRLTVL.

The chain carries TRBV19 and TRBJ2-7, with 8 bases that match TRBD2. CDR3 length: 14 amino acids. V was clipped by 6 bases and J by 0 bases; unmatched bases: 4. Germline CDR1 reads LNHDA; CDR2 reads SQIVND (reference sequence). CDR3 amino acids: CASSGGGSSYEQYF. CDR3 sequence (DNA): TGTGCCAGTAGCGGGGGGGGAAGCTCCTACGAGCAGTACTTC.

This sequence joins TRBV5-4 and TRBJ2-7; 7 nucleotides agree with TRBD1. The germline CDR1 and CDR2 sequences are SGHNT and YYREEE (reference sequence). J gave up 0 bases and V 4 bases, and 10 bases lay outside the gene matches. This CDR3 spans 16 amino acids. The CDR3 sequence: CASSQMRTGSSYEQYF. CDR3 sequence (DNA): TGTGCCAGCAGCCAGATGAGGACAGGAAGCTCCTACGAGCAGTACTTC. Looking up the rest from reference TRBV5-4 and TRBJ2-7 gives the full variable domain: ETGVTQSPTHLIKTRGQQVTLRCSSQSGHNTVSWYQQALGQGPQFIFQYYREEENGRGNFPPRFSGLQFPNYSSELNVNALELDDSALYLCASSQMRTGSSYEQYFGPGTRLTVT.

The V and J genes are TRBV6-5 and TRBJ1-1; D remains unclear. The germline V gene encodes CDR1 MNHEY and CDR2 SVGAGI. This CDR3 region has 12 residues. Deletions cut 3 bases from V and 5 bases from J, with 7 bases between. The DNA of the CDR3 is TGTGCCAGCAGTTATGGGCAGACTGAAGCTTTCTTT. It translates to CASSYGQTEAFF.

The chain is built from TRBV30 and TRBJ2-5; D is unresolved. The V gene lost 2 bases and the J gene lost 6 bases, with 10 bases spanning the gap. The CDR3 has 12 residues. Germline V CDR1 and CDR2: GTSNPN, SVGIG (reference sequence). In nucleotides, the CDR3 is TGTGCCTGGAGTATCCCCGAGCAGACCCAGTACTTC. It translates to CAWSIPEQTQYF. The variable domain in full, with the rest retrieved from reference TRBV30 and TRBJ2-5, is SQTIHQWPATLVQPVGSPLSLECTVEGTSNPNLYWYRQAAGRGLQLLFYSVGIGQISSEVPQNLSASRPQDRQFILSSKKLLLSDSGFYLCAWSIPEQTQYFGPGTRLLVL.

The chain recombines TRBV30 with TRBJ1-1, with a weak D call TRBD1 (6 bases). V gave up 1 base and J gave up 7 bases, with 13 bases separating them. The CDR3 extends over 13 amino acids. Germline V gene data show CDR1 as GTSNPN and CDR2 as SVGIG (reference sequence). Here the CDR3 DNA reads TGTGCCTGGAGTGAACAAAGGGGGTTTGAAGCTTTCTTT. Its translation is CAWSEQRGFEAFF.

The genes are TRBV27 and TRBJ1-6, with TRBD1 as a possible D gene (5 bases). Germline-derived CDR1 and CDR2 are MNHEY and SMNVEV (reference sequence). CDR3 size: 16 residues. V was clipped by 8 bases and J by 2 bases, with 16 bases between them. This chain's CDR3 is CASYRQGAPYNSPLHF. CDR3 coding DNA: TGTGCCAGCTATCGTCAAGGGGCACCCTATAATTCACCCCTCCACTTT.

The chain joins TRBV2 to TRBJ2-7; D might be TRBD2 (6 bases). The CDR3 is 12 residues long. Looked up from germline, CDR1 is SNHLY and CDR2 is FYNNEI. Deletions cut 11 bases from V and 1 base from J, with 12 bases between. Written as DNA, the CDR3 is TGTGCCGCGCGGGACGTTTCCTACGAGCAGTACTTC. Its translation is CAARDVSYEQYF.

V gene TRBV18 combines with J gene TRBJ1-1, with D possibly TRBD1 on 6 matching bases. Germline V lookup: CDR1 KGHSH, CDR2 LQKENI. This CDR3 contains 13 residues. Trimming stripped 5 bases from V and 1 base from J, with 8 bases between. In nucleotides, the CDR3 is TGTGCCAGCTCAACGGGACAGAACACTGAAGCTTTCTTT. It is translated as CASSTGQNTEAFF.

The V and J genes are TRBV6-1 and TRBJ1-1; D possibly corresponds to TRBD1 (6 bases). Trimming took 1 base from V and 9 from J, leaving 12 bases between them. The CDR3 is 13 amino acids. Germline CDR1 and CDR2: MNHNS and SASEGT. Here the CDR3 DNA reads TGTGCCAGCAGTGAAGACCGGGACAACCAAGCTTTCTTT. Its translation is CASSEDRDNQAFF.

This chain connects TRBV7-9 to TRBJ2-1; TRBD1 agrees at 9 bases. V gave up 8 bases and J gave up 5 bases; unmatched junction bases: 7. Germline values: CDR1 SEHNR, CDR2 FQNEAQ (reference sequence). The length of the CDR3 is 14 residues. DNA of the CDR3: TGTGCCAGCCTAGGACAGGGGTGGAACAATGAGCAGTTCTTC. Its protein product is CASLGQGWNNEQFF.

The CDR3 reads CATWTGDGNTEAFF. In nucleotides, the CDR3 is TGTGCCACATGGACAGGGGACGGGAACACTGAAGCTTTCTTT. The V call is TRBV6-5, the J call TRBJ1-1; 9 bases map to TRBD1. Losses at the gene ends were 10 bases for V and 1 base for J; bases not matched to a gene: 7. The V gene's germline CDR1 is MNHEY and CDR2 SVGAGI. The CDR3 runs 14 residues.

The CDR3 loop is CASSQETGGDAYGYTF. As DNA, the CDR3 is TGCGCCAGCAGCCAAGAGACAGGGGGCGACGCCTATGGCTACACCTTC. The chain combines TRBV4-1 with TRBJ1-2, with 10 bases that match TRBD1. The ends lost 0 bases at V and 4 bases at J; junction bases unmatched: 5. Germline assignment: CDR1 MGHRA and CDR2 YSYEKL. The CDR3 length is 16 residues.

A few counts support this clone. The V gene is TRBV30, the J gene TRBJ2-7; weak D call: TRBD1 (6 bases). Trimming pared 0 bases from V and 0 bases from J, leaving 18 bases between. CDR1 and CDR2 (germline): GTSNPN, SVGIG (reference sequence). The CDR3 consists of 17 residues. The CDR3 reads CAWSVRDRKTLSYEQYF. CDR3 DNA sequence: TGTGCCTGGAGTGTACGAGACAGGAAAACACTCTCCTACGAGCAGTACTTC. Together with reference TRBV30 and TRBJ2-7, the CDR3 gives the full variable domain: SQTIHQWPATLVQPVGSPLSLECTVEGTSNPNLYWYRQAAGRGLQLLFYSVGIGQISSEVPQNLSASRPQDRQFILSSKKLLLSDSGFYLCAWSVRDRKTLSYEQYFGPGTRLTVT.

This clone has a single count. The chain couples TRBV6-5 to TRBJ1-5, with D hard to call. The V gene lost 4 bases and the J gene lost 6 bases, with 7 bases spanning the gap. CDR3 length: 12 residues. The germline CDR1 and CDR2 sequences are MNHEY and SVGAGI. CDR3 residues: CASSFRGQPQHF. The DNA of the CDR3 is TGTGCCAGCAGTTTCCGAGGTCAGCCCCAGCATTTT.

This chain joins TRBV2 and TRBJ1-4; the D is unclear. V shed 6 bases and J shed 0 bases, with 8 bases lying between them. This CDR3 region has 14 residues. Germline V gene data show CDR1 as SNHLY and CDR2 as FYNNEI. CDR3: CASRMEATNEKLFF. The CDR3 nucleotides read TGTGCCAGCAGGATGGAGGCAACTAATGAAAAACTGTTTTTT.

This clone was counted a single time. The rearrangement joins TRBV7-2 to TRBJ2-7, with 8 nucleotides matching TRBD1. V dropped 2 bases and J dropped 2; count of bases not matched to a gene: 17. CDR1 SGHTA and CDR2 FQGNSA come from the germline V gene. The CDR3 totals 19 residues. The CDR3 sequence is CASSLLRTGIKFVAYEQYF. DNA of the CDR3: TGTGCCAGCAGCTTATTAAGGACAGGGATCAAGTTTGTTGCCTACGAGCAGTACTTC.

The chain has TRBV11-3 and TRBJ2-7; 10 nucleotides match TRBD2. The J segment lost 3 bases and the V segment lost 6 bases, leaving 5 bases of the junction unmatched. The CDR3 loop spans 14 amino acids. Germline CDR1 SGHNT, CDR2 YENEEA. The CDR3 protein is CASSGSGRVYEQYF. CDR3 bases: TGTGCCAGCAGTGGAAGCGGGAGGGTCTACGAGCAGTACTTC.

This chain uses TRBV6-5 with TRBJ1-2, with a possible D match to TRBD1 (6 bases). Germline V gene data show CDR1 as MNHEY and CDR2 as SVGAGI. This CDR3 has 15 amino acids. Trimming took 2 bases from V and 5 from J, leaving 15 bases between them. Here the CDR3 DNA reads TGTGCCAGCAGTTACCCCCAGGGGAAAGGGTATGGCTACACCTTC. This gives the protein CASSYPQGKGYGYTF.

In its sample, this clone was seen a few times. This chain joins TRBV4-1 and TRBJ2-5; possible D gene TRBD1, 6 bases. In germline, CDR1 is MGHRA, CDR2 YSYEKL. The CDR3 runs to 15 residues. The V end was cut by 1 base, the J end by 8 bases, with 17 bases between. CDR3 protein: CASSQGGSGAGTQYF. CDR3 coding DNA: TGCGCCAGCAGCCAAGGGGGATCAGGGGCCGGAACCCAGTACTTC.

J is TRBJ2-7 and V is TRBV7-9; 7 positions match TRBD2. From germline, CDR1 is SEHNR and CDR2 FQNEAQ (reference sequence). V shed 0 bases, J shed 7 bases, and the junction held 6 bases outside the gene matches. There are 14 residues in the CDR3. CDR3 amino acids: CASSLAGGAGEQYF. The CDR3, as DNA: TGTGCCAGCAGCTTAGCGGGAGGGGCCGGGGAGCAGTACTTC.

The chain recombines TRBV6-5 with TRBJ1-2; D possibly corresponds to TRBD1 (6 bases). Trimming pared 10 bases from V and 8 bases from J, leaving 17 bases between. This CDR3 is built from 12 residues. The V gene's germline CDR1 is MNHEY and CDR2 SVGAGI. The CDR3 protein is CATWVTGPGYTF. CDR3 sequence (DNA): TGTGCCACTTGGGTAACAGGGCCGGGCTACACCTTC.

The chain carries TRBV6-4 and TRBJ1-1; 7 nucleotides agree with TRBD1. Trimming at V came to 6 bases and at J to 2 bases, leaving 9 bases not matched to a gene. The germline gives CDR1 MRHNA, CDR2 SNTAGT. The CDR3 totals 15 residues. In nucleotides, the CDR3 is TGTGCCAGCAGGACTCAGGAGGGGGCAAACACTGAAGCTTTCTTT. Its protein is CASRTQEGANTEAFF.

The chain is built from TRBV5-6 and TRBJ2-3; TRBD1 agrees at 9 bases. The CDR3 is made up of 15 amino acids. Trimming at V came to 1 base and at J to 4 bases, leaving 4 bases not matched to a gene. Looked up from germline, CDR1 is SGHDT and CDR2 is YYEEEE. CDR3 in amino acids: CASSLTGGASDTQYF. CDR3 bases: TGTGCCAGCAGCTTGACAGGGGGCGCCTCAGATACGCAGTATTTT.

The chain combines TRBV6-5 with TRBJ2-5; the match to TRBD1 covers 7 bases. Trimming removed 7 bases from V and 3 bases from J; junction bases left unmatched: 2. In germline, CDR1 is MNHEY, CDR2 SVGAGI. This CDR3 comprises 12 residues. The CDR3 loop is CASTGTEETQYF. Here the CDR3 DNA reads TGTGCCAGCACCGGGACAGAAGAGACCCAGTACTTC.

The V gene is TRBV7-9, the J gene TRBJ1-4; TRBD1 is a possible D gene (6 bases). This CDR3 spans 16 amino acids. The V gene lost 5 bases and the J gene lost 3 bases, with 16 bases spanning the gap. Looked up from germline, CDR1 is SEHNR and CDR2 is FQNEAQ (reference sequence). The CDR3 sequence: CASSQSGVTANEKLFF. In DNA form, the CDR3 reads TGTGCCAGCAGCCAGTCAGGGGTGACAGCTAATGAAAAACTGTTTTTT.

The chain couples TRBV5-1 to TRBJ2-7, with a weak D call TRBD2 (6 bases). This CDR3 is 14 amino acids long. Trimming took 4 bases from V and 4 from J, leaving 15 bases between them. Germline lookup yields CDR1 SGHRS and CDR2 YFSETQ. CDR3 nucleotides: TGCGCCAGCAGCCAGGATATAGGAGGGTACGAGCAGTACTTC. It translates to CASSQDIGGYEQYF.

This rearrangement joins TRBV5-1 to TRBJ1-6; no definite D call. With 3 bases removed from V and 7 bases from J, the gap between germline ends came to 8 bases. The CDR3 extends over 13 amino acids. The germline V gene has CDR1 SGHRS and CDR2 YFSETQ. The CDR3 nucleotides are TGCGCCAGCAGCTCCACGGGAAATTCACCCCTCCACTTT. Its translation is CASSSTGNSPLHF.